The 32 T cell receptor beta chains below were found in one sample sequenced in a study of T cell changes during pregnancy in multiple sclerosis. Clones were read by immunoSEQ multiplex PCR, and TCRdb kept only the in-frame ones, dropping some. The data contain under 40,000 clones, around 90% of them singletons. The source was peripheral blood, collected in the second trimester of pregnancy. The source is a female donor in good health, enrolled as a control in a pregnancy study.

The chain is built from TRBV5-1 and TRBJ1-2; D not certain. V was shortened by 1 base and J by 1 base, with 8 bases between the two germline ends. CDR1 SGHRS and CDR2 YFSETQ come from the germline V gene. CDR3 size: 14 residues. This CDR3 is CASSLNSNNYGYTF. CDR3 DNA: TGCGCCAGCAGCTTGAACAGTAATAACTATGGCTACACCTTC. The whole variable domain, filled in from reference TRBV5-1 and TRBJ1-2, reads KAGVTQTPRYLIKTRGQQVTLSCSPISGHRSVSWYQQTPGQGLQFLFEYFSETQRNKGNFPGRFSGRQFSNSRSEMNVSTLELGDSALYLCASSLNSNNYGYTFGSGTRLTVV.

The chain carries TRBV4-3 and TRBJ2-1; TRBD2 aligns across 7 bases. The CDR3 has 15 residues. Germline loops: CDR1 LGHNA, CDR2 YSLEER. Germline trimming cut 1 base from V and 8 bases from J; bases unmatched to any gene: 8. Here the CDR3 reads CASSQGTRGNDEQFF. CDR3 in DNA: TGCGCCAGCAGCCAAGGGACTAGGGGCAACGATGAGCAGTTCTTC.

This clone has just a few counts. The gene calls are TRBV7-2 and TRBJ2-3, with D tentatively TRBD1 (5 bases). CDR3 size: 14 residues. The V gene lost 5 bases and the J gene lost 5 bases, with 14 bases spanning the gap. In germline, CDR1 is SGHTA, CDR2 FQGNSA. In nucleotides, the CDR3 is TGTGCCAGCAGCCCGACTTCCAGGGTAGATACGCAGTATTTT. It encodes CASSPTSRVDTQYF.

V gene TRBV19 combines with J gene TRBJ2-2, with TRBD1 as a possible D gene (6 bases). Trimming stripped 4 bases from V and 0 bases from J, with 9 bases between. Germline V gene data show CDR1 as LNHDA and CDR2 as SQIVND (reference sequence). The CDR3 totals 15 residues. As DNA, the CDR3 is TGTGCCAGTAGTACCCGGACAGCGAACACCGGGGAGCTGTTTTTT. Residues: CASSTRTANTGELFF.

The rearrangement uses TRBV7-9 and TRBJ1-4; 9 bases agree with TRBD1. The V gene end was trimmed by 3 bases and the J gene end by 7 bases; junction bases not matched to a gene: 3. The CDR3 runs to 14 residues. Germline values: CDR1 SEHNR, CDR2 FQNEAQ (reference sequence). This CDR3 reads CASSLGQGAEKLFF. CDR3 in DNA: TGTGCCAGCAGCTTGGGACAGGGTGCTGAAAAACTGTTTTTT. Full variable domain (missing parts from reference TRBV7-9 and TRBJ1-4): DTGVSQNPRHKITKRGQNVTFRCDPISEHNRLYWYRQTLGQGPEFLTYFQNEAQLEKSRLLSDRFSAERPKGSFSTLEIQRTEQGDSAMYLCASSLGQGAEKLFFGSGTQLSVL.

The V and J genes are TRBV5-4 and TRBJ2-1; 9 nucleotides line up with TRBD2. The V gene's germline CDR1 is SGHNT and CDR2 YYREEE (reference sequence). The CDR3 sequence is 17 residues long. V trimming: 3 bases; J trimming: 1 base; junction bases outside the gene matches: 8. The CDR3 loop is CASSSYSGRESYNEQFF. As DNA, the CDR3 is TGTGCCAGCAGCTCCTATAGCGGGAGAGAATCCTACAATGAGCAGTTCTTC.

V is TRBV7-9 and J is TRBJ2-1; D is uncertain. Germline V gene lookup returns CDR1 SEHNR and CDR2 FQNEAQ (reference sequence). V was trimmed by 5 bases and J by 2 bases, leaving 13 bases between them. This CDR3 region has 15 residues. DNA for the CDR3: TGTGCCAGCAGCCCCCGCGGCGGTCCCTACAATGAGCAGTTCTTC. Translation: CASSPRGGPYNEQFF.

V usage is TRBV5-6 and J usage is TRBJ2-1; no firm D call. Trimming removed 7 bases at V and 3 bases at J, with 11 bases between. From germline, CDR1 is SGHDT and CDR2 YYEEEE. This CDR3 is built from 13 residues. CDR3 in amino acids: CASVAENYNEQFF. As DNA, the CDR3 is TGTGCCAGCGTGGCGGAGAACTACAATGAGCAGTTCTTC.

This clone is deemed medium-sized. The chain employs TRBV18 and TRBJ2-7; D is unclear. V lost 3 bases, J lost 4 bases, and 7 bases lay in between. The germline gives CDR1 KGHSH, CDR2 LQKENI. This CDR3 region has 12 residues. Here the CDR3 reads CASSPLEYEQYF. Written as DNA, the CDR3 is TGTGCCAGCTCACCCCTAGAGTACGAGCAGTACTTC.

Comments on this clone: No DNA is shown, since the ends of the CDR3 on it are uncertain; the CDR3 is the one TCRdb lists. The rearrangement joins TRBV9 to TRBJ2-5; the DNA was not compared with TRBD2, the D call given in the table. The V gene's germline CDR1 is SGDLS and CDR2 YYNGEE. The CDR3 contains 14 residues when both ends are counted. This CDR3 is CASSSSGDLGTQYF.

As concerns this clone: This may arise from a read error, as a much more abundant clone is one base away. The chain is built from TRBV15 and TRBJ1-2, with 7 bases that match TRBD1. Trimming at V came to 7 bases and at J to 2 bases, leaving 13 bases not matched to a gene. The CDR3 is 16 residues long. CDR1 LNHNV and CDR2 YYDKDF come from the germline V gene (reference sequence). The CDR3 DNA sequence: TGTGCCACCACCAATAAGGGACAGAGCCAAAACTATGGCTACACCTTC. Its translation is CATTNKGQSQNYGYTF.

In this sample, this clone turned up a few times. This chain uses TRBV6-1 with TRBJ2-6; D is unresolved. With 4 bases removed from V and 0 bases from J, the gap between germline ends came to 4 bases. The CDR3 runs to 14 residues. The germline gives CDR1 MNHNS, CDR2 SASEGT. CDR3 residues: CASSGLSGANVLTF. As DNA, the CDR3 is TGTGCCAGCAGTGGACTCTCTGGGGCCAACGTCCTGACTTTC.

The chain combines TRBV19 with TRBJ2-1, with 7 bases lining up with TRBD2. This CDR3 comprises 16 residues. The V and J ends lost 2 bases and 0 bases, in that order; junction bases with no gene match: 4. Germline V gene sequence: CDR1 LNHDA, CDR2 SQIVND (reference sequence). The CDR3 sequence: CASSIYGGSSYNEQFF. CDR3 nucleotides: TGTGCCAGTAGTATATACGGGGGGAGCTCCTACAATGAGCAGTTCTTC.

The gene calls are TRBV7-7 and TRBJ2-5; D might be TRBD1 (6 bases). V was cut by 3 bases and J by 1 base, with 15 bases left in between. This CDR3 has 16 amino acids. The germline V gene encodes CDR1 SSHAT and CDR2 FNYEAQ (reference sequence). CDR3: CASSFTLQGPQETQYF. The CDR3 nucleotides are TGTGCCAGCAGCTTTACCCTACAGGGACCCCAAGAGACCCAGTACTTC.

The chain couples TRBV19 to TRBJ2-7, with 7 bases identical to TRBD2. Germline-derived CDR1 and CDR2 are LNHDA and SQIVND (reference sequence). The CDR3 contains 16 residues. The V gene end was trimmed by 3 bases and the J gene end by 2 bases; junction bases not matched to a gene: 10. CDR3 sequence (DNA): TGTGCCAGTAGTATCTCATGGCTAGCGGCCACCTACGAGCAGTACTTC. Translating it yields CASSISWLAATYEQYF.

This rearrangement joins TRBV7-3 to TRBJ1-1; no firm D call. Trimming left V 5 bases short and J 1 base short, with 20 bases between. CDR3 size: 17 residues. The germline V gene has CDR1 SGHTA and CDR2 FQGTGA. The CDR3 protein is CASSPSGPRTANTEAFF. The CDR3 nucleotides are TGTGCCAGCAGCCCAAGCGGGCCCCGGACGGCGAACACTGAAGCTTTCTTT.

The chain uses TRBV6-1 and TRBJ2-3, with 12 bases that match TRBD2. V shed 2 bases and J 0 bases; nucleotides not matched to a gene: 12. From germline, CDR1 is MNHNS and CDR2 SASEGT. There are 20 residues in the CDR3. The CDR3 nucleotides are TGTGCCAGCAGTGAATCTCGACTAGCGGGAGAGGTTGGGAGCACAGATACGCAGTATTTT. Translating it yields CASSESRLAGEVGSTDTQYF.

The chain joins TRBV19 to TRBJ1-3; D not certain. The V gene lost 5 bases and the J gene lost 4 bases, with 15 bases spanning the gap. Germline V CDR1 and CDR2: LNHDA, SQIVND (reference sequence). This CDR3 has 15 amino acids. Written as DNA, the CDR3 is TGTGCCAGTAGTCCCGACACGGTGAAAGGAAACACCATATATTTT. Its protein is CASSPDTVKGNTIYF. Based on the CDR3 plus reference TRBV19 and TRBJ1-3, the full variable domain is DGGITQSPKYLFRKEGQNVTLSCEQNLNHDAMYWYRQDPGQGLRLIYYSQIVNDFQKGDIAEGYSVSREKKESFPLTVTSAQKNPTAFYLCASSPDTVKGNTIYFGEGSWLTVV.

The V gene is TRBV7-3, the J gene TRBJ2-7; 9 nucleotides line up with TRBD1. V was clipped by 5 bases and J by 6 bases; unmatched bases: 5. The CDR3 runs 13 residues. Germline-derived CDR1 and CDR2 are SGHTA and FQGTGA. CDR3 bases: TGTGCCAGCAGCGCACAGGGGGCGGCCGAGCAGTACTTC. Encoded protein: CASSAQGAAEQYF.

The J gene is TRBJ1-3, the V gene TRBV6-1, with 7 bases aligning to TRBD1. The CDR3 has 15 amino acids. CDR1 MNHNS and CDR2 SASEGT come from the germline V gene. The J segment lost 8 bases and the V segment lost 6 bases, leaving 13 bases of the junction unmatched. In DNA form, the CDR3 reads TGTGCCAGCAGCCCTACAGGGGCGATCGGGGACACCATATATTTT. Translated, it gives CASSPTGAIGDTIYF.

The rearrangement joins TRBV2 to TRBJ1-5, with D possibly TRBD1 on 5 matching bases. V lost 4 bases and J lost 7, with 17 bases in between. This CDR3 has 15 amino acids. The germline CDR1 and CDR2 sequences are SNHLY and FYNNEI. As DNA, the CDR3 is TGTGCCAGCAGTGGCCGGGGGGGGTCTGGACAGCCCCAGCATTTT. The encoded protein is CASSGRGGSGQPQHF. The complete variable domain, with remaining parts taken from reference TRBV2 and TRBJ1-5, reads EPEVTQTPSHQVTQMGQEVILRCVPISNHLYFYWYRQILGQKVEFLVSFYNNEISEKSEIFDDQFSVERPDGSNFTLKIRSTKLEDSAMYFCASSGRGGSGQPQHFGDGTRLSIL.

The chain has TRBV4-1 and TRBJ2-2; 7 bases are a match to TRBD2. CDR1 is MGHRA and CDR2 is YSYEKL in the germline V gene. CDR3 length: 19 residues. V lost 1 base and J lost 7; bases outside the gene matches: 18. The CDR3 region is CASSQARRLAGEDSGELFF. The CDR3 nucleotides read TGCGCCAGCAGCCAAGCCCGTCGTCTTGCGGGAGAAGATAGCGGGGAGCTGTTTTTT.

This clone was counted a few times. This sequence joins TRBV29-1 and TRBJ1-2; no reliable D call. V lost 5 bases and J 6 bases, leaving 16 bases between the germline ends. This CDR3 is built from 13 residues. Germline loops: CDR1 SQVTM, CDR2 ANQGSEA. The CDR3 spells CSVPSQVQNGYTF. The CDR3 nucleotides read TGCAGCGTTCCTTCCCAAGTTCAGAATGGCTACACCTTC.

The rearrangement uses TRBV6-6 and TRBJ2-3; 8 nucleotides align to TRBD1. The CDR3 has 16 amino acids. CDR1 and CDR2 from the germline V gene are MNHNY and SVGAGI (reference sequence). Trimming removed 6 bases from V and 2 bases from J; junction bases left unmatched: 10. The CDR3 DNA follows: TGTGCCAGCAGCCCCGGGACAGGTCCTTTCACAGATACGCAGTATTTT. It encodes CASSPGTGPFTDTQYF.

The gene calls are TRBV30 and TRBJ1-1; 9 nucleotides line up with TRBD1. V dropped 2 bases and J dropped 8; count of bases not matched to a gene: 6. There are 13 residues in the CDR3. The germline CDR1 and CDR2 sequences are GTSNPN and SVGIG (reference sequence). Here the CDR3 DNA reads TGTGCCTGGAGTACAGGGGGCGCAGACGAAGCTTTCTTT. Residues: CAWSTGGADEAFF.

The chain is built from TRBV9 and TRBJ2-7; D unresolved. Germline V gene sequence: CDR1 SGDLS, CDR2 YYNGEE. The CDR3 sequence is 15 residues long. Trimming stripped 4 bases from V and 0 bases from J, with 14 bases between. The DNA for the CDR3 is TGTGCCAGCAGCCCAACCTCGTCTAGCTCCTACGAGCAGTACTTC. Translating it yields CASSPTSSSSYEQYF.

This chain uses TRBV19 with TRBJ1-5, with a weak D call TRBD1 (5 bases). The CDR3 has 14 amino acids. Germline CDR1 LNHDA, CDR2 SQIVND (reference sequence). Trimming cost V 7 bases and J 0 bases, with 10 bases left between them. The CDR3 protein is CASKRGNSNQPQHF. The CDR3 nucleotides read TGTGCCAGTAAAAGGGGAAATAGCAATCAGCCCCAGCATTTT.

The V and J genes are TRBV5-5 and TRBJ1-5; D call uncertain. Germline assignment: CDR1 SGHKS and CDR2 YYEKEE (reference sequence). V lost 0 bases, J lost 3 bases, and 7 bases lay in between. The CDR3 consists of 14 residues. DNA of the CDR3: TGTGCCAGCAGCTTGGGCAGTCCCAATCAGCCCCAGCATTTT. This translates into CASSLGSPNQPQHF.

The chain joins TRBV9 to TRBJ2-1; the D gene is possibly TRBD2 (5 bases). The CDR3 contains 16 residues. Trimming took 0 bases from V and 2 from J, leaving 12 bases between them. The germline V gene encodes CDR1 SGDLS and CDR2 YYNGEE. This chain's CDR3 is CASSVGRRLTYNEQFF. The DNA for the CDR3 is TGTGCCAGCAGCGTAGGGAGGAGGCTCACCTACAATGAGCAGTTCTTC. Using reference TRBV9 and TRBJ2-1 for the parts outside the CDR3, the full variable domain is DSGVTQTPKHLITATGQRVTLRCSPRSGDLSVYWYQQSLDQGLQFLIQYYNGEERAKGNILERFSAQQFPDLHSELNLSSLELGDSALYFCASSVGRRLTYNEQFFGPGTRLTVL.

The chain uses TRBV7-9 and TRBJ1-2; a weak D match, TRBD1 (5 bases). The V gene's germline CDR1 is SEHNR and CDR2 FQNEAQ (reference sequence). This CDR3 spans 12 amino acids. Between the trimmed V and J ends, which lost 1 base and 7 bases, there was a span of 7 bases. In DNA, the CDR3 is TGTGCCAGCAGCTTAGAGGGGCCTGGCTACACCTTC. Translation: CASSLEGPGYTF. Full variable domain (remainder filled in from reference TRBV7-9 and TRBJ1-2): DTGVSQNPRHKITKRGQNVTFRCDPISEHNRLYWYRQTLGQGPEFLTYFQNEAQLEKSRLLSDRFSAERPKGSFSTLEIQRTEQGDSAMYLCASSLEGPGYTFGSGTRLTVV.

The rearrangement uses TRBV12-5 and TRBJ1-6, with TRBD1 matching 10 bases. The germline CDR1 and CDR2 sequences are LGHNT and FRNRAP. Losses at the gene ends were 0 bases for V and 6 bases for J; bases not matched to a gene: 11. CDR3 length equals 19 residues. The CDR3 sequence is CASGLVQRQGARGNSPLHF. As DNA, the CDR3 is TGTGCTAGTGGTTTGGTACAAAGACAGGGGGCGAGGGGTAATTCACCCCTCCACTTT.

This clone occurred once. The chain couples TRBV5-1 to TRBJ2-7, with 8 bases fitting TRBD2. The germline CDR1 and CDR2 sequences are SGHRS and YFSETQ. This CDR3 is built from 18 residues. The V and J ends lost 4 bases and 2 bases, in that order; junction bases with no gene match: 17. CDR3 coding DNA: TGCGCCAGCAGCCCGGACCGATTTAGCGGGAAGGGGGCCTACGAGCAGTACTTC. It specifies CASSPDRFSGKGAYEQYF.